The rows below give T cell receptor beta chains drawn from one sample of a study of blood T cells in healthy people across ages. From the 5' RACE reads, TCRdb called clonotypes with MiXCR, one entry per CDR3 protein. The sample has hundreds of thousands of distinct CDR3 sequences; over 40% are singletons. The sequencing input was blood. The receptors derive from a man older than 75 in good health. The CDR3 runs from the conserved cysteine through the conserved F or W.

CASSLGVRGGGFDSYNEQFF	TRBV5-8	TRBJ2-1
CASIEGRGGTEAFF	TRBV28	TRBJ1-1
CASSLAGKTQYF	TRBV11-2	TRBJ2-5
CASSSSDTQLAKNIQYF	TRBV7-9	TRBJ2-4
CASYATAGDRANYGYTF	TRBV4-1	TRBJ1-2
CASSFFGQGSGELFF	TRBV28	TRBJ2-2
CASSLGTAYPSYEQYF	TRBV7-2	TRBJ2-7
CASSARGARSYEQYF	TRBV7-2	TRBJ2-7
CASSVTVPNEQFF	TRBV28	TRBJ2-1
CSARAPSGRADTQYF	TRBV20-1	TRBJ2-3
CATSDNWTGRGYTF	TRBV24-1	TRBJ1-2
CSARAQDGKQFF	TRBV20-1	TRBJ2-1
CASIGYNEQFF	TRBV12-3/TRBV12-4	TRBJ2-1
CSFSPVAGGPTDTQYF	TRBV20-1	TRBJ2-3
CASSQDPEYQETQYF	TRBV3-1	TRBJ2-5
CASSSLQGPPYEQYF	TRBV12-3/TRBV12-4	TRBJ2-7
CASSLAGATETQYF	TRBV9	TRBJ2-5
CASSLARQTNQPQHF	TRBV7-2	TRBJ1-5
CASSLIPTFDGSYNEQYF	TRBV7-3	NA
CASRNSYAEAFF	TRBV19	TRBJ1-1
CASSLAWRAGYGYTF	TRBV7-6	TRBJ1-2
CASSSWDRVETQYF	TRBV2	TRBJ2-5
CASMGTQYF	TRBV6-4	TRBJ2-5
CASSQALAGDRNEQFF	TRBV4-1	TRBJ2-1
CASSQASLVYEQYF	TRBV4-2	NA
CATSHPQDGYTF	TRBV24-1	TRBJ1-2
CASSLEGQPNIQYF	TRBV7-3	TRBJ2-4
CSARDPWQGQGETQYF	TRBV20-1	TRBJ2-5
CASSVRQSNEQFF	TRBV27	TRBJ2-1
CASSPEGWGDSPLHF	TRBV4-3	TRBJ1-6
CASSQDDSRGYGYTF	TRBV4-1	TRBJ1-2
CASSLEASGAIEQFF	TRBV7-2	TRBJ2-1
CSAQGGTSGGAAKNEQFF	TRBV20-1	TRBJ2-1
CASSPRLGTDTQYF	TRBV9	TRBJ2-3
CASTLKTSHQETQYF	TRBV7-9	TRBJ2-5
CASSPNFGLYNEQFF	TRBV9	TRBJ2-1
CASSHPQGSGANVLTF	TRBV4-2	TRBJ2-6
CASSSAETQYF	TRBV7-6	TRBJ2-5
CSAGVGSYEQYF	TRBV20-1	TRBJ2-7
CSVESGQRHGYTF	TRBV29-1	TRBJ1-2
CASSKGGAYEQYF	TRBV7-2	TRBJ2-7
CASSLVGGGGGSYNEQFF	TRBV7-8	TRBJ2-1